What follows are 21 T cell receptor beta chains derived from one specimen sequenced in a study of identifying expanded T cells in peripheral blood (dated by TCRdb to about 2019). The method was the immunoSEQ multiplex PCR assay. TCRdb holds this immuneACCESS table with in-frame rearrangements only. Some clones are missing; in checked studies, unresolved V genes explain under half, and the rest has no known cause. In all, the sample holds about 100,000 clones, and around 86% of those were seen once. Of the sample, approximately 5.6% is held by the ten largest clones. The specimen sequenced was blood. These receptors were collected from a person aged 18 to 75 in good health.

This clone has a handful of counts. The V and J genes are TRBV18 and TRBJ2-7; D is tentatively TRBD1 or TRBD2 (5 bases each). CDR1 and CDR2 (germline): KGHSH, LQKENI. Trimming stripped 4 bases from V and 4 bases from J, with 14 bases between. The CDR3 has 14 residues. CDR3 in amino acids: CASSQPGRSYEQYF. In DNA form, the CDR3 reads TGTGCCAGCTCACAACCGGGACGGAGTTACGAGCAGTACTTC.

The gene calls are TRBV7-6 and TRBJ2-7, with unresolved D. V was clipped by 4 bases and J by 1 base, with 8 bases between them. Germline V CDR1 and CDR2: SGHVS, FNYEAQ. The CDR3 covers 13 residues. CDR3 in DNA: TGTGCCAGCAGCTCGGGCCTTTCCTACGAGCAGTACTTC. Translation gives CASSSGLSYEQYF.

This clone was detected only once. The chain joins TRBV6-6 to TRBJ1-6, with D hard to call. The CDR3 contains 13 residues. Germline loops: CDR1 MNHNY, CDR2 SVGAGI (reference sequence). Trimming took off 4 bases at V and 7 bases at J, with 8 bases between the two ends. In DNA form, the CDR3 reads TGTGCCAGCAGTTTCGGGGTGAATTCACCCCTCCACTTT. This translates into CASSFGVNSPLHF.

This sequence joins TRBV7-2 and TRBJ2-5; possibly TRBD2 for D (7 bases). The CDR3 is made up of 14 amino acids. Germline V gene sequence: CDR1 SGHTA, CDR2 FQGNSA. Trimming stripped 4 bases from V and 3 bases from J, with 12 bases between. The CDR3 region has the DNA TGTGCCAGCAGCTATGGGGGGGGCAAAGAGACCCAGTACTTC. Translated: CASSYGGGKETQYF.

The V and J genes are TRBV18 and TRBJ2-1, with no clear D. V was trimmed by 6 bases and J by 1 base, leaving 7 bases between them. The CDR3 is made up of 13 amino acids. CDR1 and CDR2 from the germline V gene are KGHSH and LQKENI. The CDR3 loop is CASSSGSYNEQFF. The CDR3 nucleotides read TGTGCCAGCTCGTCCGGGTCCTACAATGAGCAGTTCTTC.

A few counts support this clone. The CDR3 region has the DNA TGTGCCAGCAGAGTACACGGAGATCAGCCCCAGCATTTT. Protein sequence: CASRVHGDQPQHF. The gene calls are TRBV2 and TRBJ1-5; no firm D call. The CDR3 runs 13 residues. Deletions cut 6 bases from V and 5 bases from J, with 11 bases between. The germline V gene has CDR1 SNHLY and CDR2 FYNNEI.

This rearrangement joins TRBV6-1 to TRBJ1-4; D may be TRBD1 (6 bases). Trimming removed 4 bases from V and 7 bases from J, with 16 bases in between. Germline values: CDR1 MNHNS, CDR2 SASEGT. CDR3 length: 15 amino acids. As DNA, the CDR3 is TGTGCCAGCAGTGCGACCAGGGGAGTGGGTGAAAAACTGTTTTTT. This gives the protein CASSATRGVGEKLFF.

This CDR3 reads CASSPSSGDEQYF. CDR3 DNA: TGTGCCAGCTCACCATCCTCAGGGGACGAGCAGTACTTC. The rearrangement uses TRBV18 and TRBJ2-7; possible D gene TRBD1, 6 bases. Per the germline V gene, CDR1 is KGHSH and CDR2 is LQKENI. The CDR3 runs 13 residues. V was trimmed by 2 bases and J by 5 bases, leaving 10 bases between them.

The chain joins TRBV6-1 to TRBJ1-1; D is possibly TRBD1 (5 bases). Germline V gene lookup returns CDR1 MNHNS and CDR2 SASEGT. Trimming removed 2 bases from V and 10 bases from J, with 11 bases in between. The CDR3 consists of 12 residues. In DNA form, the CDR3 reads TGTGCCAGCAGTGAATTGGGGGAGTTAGCTTTCTTT. It codes for CASSELGELAFF.

The chain combines TRBV29-1 with TRBJ1-2, with D perhaps TRBD1 (5 bases). V lost 2 bases, J lost 11 bases, and 18 bases lay in between. Per the germline V gene, CDR1 is SQVTM and CDR2 is ANQGSEA. The CDR3 runs to 13 residues. CDR3 protein: CSVENSGKLRYTF. CDR3 coding DNA: TGCAGCGTTGAAAACTCAGGGAAACTCAGGTACACCTTC.

V is TRBV10-3 and J is TRBJ2-5, with a possible D match to TRBD1 (6 bases). The V and J ends lost 7 bases and 3 bases respectively, with 12 bases between them. Per germline, CDR1 ENHRY and CDR2 SYGVKD. The CDR3 is 13 amino acids. CDR3 sequence reads: CAIKEQGEETQYF. DNA for the CDR3: TGTGCCATCAAGGAACAGGGAGAAGAGACCCAGTACTTC.

The CDR3 spells CAWSVTGTYGYTF. CDR3 DNA sequence: TGTGCCTGGAGTGTGACCGGGACCTATGGCTACACCTTC. This chain links TRBV30 with TRBJ1-2; weak D call: TRBD1 (5 bases). The CDR3 has 13 amino acids. Germline lookup yields CDR1 GTSNPN and CDR2 SVGIG (reference sequence). V lost 0 bases and J 4 bases, leaving 9 bases between the germline ends.

V usage is TRBV2 and J usage is TRBJ1-4; unclear D gene. The V end was cut by 6 bases, the J end by 4 bases, with 24 bases between. This CDR3 has 18 amino acids. Per the germline V gene, CDR1 is SNHLY and CDR2 is FYNNEI. The CDR3 coding sequence is TGTGCCAGCAGCCATGAACCGGGAACTCCTAAACTTAATGAAAAACTGTTTTTT. Its protein is CASSHEPGTPKLNEKLFF.

This clone was seen more than once but under ten times. The chain is built from TRBV15 and TRBJ2-1; D is unclear. CDR3 length equals 15 residues. Germline assignment: CDR1 LNHNV and CDR2 YYDKDF (reference sequence). V gave up 1 base and J gave up 2 bases, with 9 bases separating them. The CDR3 reads CATSRANGPYNEQFF. As DNA, the CDR3 is TGTGCCACCAGCAGAGCGAACGGTCCCTACAATGAGCAGTTCTTC.

The chain uses TRBV30 and TRBJ1-2; a possible D gene is TRBD1 (5 bases). V lost 2 bases, J lost 5 bases, and 12 bases lay in between. CDR1 and CDR2 (germline): GTSNPN, SVGIG (reference sequence). This CDR3 is built from 13 residues. In DNA form, the CDR3 reads TGTGCCTGGAGTACGGGACCGCAATATGGCTACACCTTC. Encoded protein: CAWSTGPQYGYTF.

The chain is built from TRBV7-9 and TRBJ2-7; D is ambiguous. CDR3 size: 12 residues. Trimming left V 3 bases short and J 5 bases short, with 8 bases between. The germline V gene has CDR1 SEHNR and CDR2 FQNEAQ (reference sequence). CDR3 protein: CASSFDLHEQYF. The CDR3 DNA is TGTGCCAGCAGCTTCGATCTCCACGAGCAGTACTTC.

V gene TRBV7-2 combines with J gene TRBJ1-2; 8 bases agree with TRBD1. The germline gives CDR1 SGHTA, CDR2 FQGNSA. V lost 1 base and J lost 8; bases outside the gene matches: 3. The CDR3 length is 13 residues. CDR3 coding DNA: TGTGCCAGCAGCTTAGTCAGGGGGCGGGGCTACACCTTC. This translates into CASSLVRGRGYTF.

V gene TRBV10-2 combines with J gene TRBJ1-2, with D perhaps matching TRBD1 (5 bases). Trimming pared 0 bases from V and 6 bases from J, leaving 14 bases between. The CDR3 has 15 amino acids. Looked up from germline, CDR1 is WSHSY and CDR2 is SAAADI. The CDR3 sequence is CASSESVGAVHGYTF. In DNA, the CDR3 is TGCGCCAGCAGTGAGTCGGTAGGGGCGGTTCATGGCTACACCTTC.

This chain uses TRBV7-9 with TRBJ2-5; 7 nucleotides align to TRBD1. Germline V gene lookup returns CDR1 SEHNR and CDR2 FQNEAQ (reference sequence). Germline trimming cut 4 bases from V and 5 bases from J; bases unmatched to any gene: 10. The CDR3 is made up of 15 amino acids. CDR3 sequence: CASSSNRGAGETQYF. CDR3 coding DNA: TGTGCCAGCAGCTCTAACAGGGGCGCAGGGGAGACCCAGTACTTC. The variable domain in full, with the rest retrieved from reference TRBV7-9 and TRBJ2-5, is DTGVSQNPRHKITKRGQNVTFRCDPISEHNRLYWYRQTLGQGPEFLTYFQNEAQLEKSRLLSDRFSAERPKGSFSTLEIQRTEQGDSAMYLCASSSNRGAGETQYFGPGTRLLVL.

This sequence joins TRBV5-1 and TRBJ1-1; D uncertain. Germline CDR1 is SGHRS and CDR2 is YFSETQ. The V gene lost 2 bases and the J gene lost 1 base, with 6 bases spanning the gap. This CDR3 is 13 amino acids long. The CDR3 protein is CASSLLGNTEAFF. The DNA for the CDR3 is TGCGCCAGCAGCTTACTGGGGAACACTGAAGCTTTCTTT.

The chain links TRBV30 to TRBJ1-4; maybe TRBD1 (5 bases). The CDR3 consists of 13 residues. V was trimmed by 6 bases and J by 2 bases, leaving 10 bases between them. The V gene's germline CDR1 is GTSNPN and CDR2 SVGIG (reference sequence). CDR3: CACLRGTNEKLFF. DNA for the CDR3: TGTGCCTGTCTACGGGGCACTAATGAAAAACTGTTTTTT.